These 7 T cell receptor beta chains were all obtained from the same sample, sequenced in a study of cytomegalovirus exposure and HLA in healthy donors (dated by TCRdb to about 2017). Preparation of the library involved the immunoSEQ multiplex PCR assay. The multiplex PCR relied on a mix of 60 forward primers for TCR Vbeta segments and 13 reverse primers for TCR Jbeta segments. As stored in TCRdb, this immuneACCESS dataset retains in-frame rearrangements with V and J assigned. A fraction of the clones does not appear; measured against another copy, unresolved V genes explain less than half of the discrepancy, and the remainder lacks a known reason. This sample holds about 150,000 clones; over 65% were observed only once. Approximately 1.5% of the sample comes from the top ten. Sequenced input: PBMCs. Receptor source: a woman under 40 in good health and CMV-seropositive.

This clone was detected a few times. The chain joins TRBV28 to TRBJ1-3; a possible D gene is TRBD1 (5 bases). The germline CDR1 and CDR2 sequences are MDHEN and SYDVKM. The CDR3 sequence is 15 residues long. V dropped 1 base and J dropped 2 bases, with 9 bases sitting between them. In DNA, the CDR3 is TGTGCCAGCAGTTTATCATTGGGGCCTGGAAACACCATATATTTT. It codes for CASSLSLGPGNTIYF.

Note on this clone: The sample carries other DNA sequences with the same CDR3. The chain recombines TRBV5-1 with TRBJ2-1; D may be TRBD2 (5 bases). Germline assignment: CDR1 SGHRS and CDR2 YFSETQ. The CDR3 totals 13 residues. The ends were cut back, 4 bases at V and 10 bases at J, with 15 bases in the middle. For the CDR3, the DNA is TGCGCCAGCAGCACCGGACTCGCCGGGGAGCAGTTCTTC. The encoded protein is CASSTGLAGEQFF.

V and J are TRBV27 and TRBJ2-2, with D unclear. CDR1 and CDR2 from the germline V gene are MNHEY and SMNVEV (reference sequence). CDR3 length: 11 amino acids. V lost 8 bases, J lost 8 bases, and 9 bases lay in between. The CDR3 loop reads CASSEAGELFF. The CDR3 DNA sequence: TGTGCCAGCTCCGAGGCGGGGGAGCTGTTTTTT.

This clone was seen only once. V is TRBV7-9 and J is TRBJ2-3, with a weak D call TRBD1 (5 bases). The V gene's germline CDR1 is SEHNR and CDR2 FQNEAQ (reference sequence). V lost 10 bases and J 5 bases, leaving 10 bases between the germline ends. The CDR3 consists of 11 residues. This CDR3 is CANSRGDTQYF. The CDR3 bases are TGTGCCAACTCTAGGGGAGATACGCAGTATTTT.

The rearrangement joins TRBV30 to TRBJ1-1, with D possibly being TRBD1 (6 bases). V lost 0 bases and J lost 5, with 7 bases in between. Germline V gene lookup returns CDR1 GTSNPN and CDR2 SVGIG (reference sequence). The CDR3 contains 12 residues. CDR3 DNA: TGTGCCTGGAGTGTAGGGGGAACTGAAGCTTTCTTT. Encoded protein: CAWSVGGTEAFF.

The genes are TRBV2 and TRBJ2-5, with D perhaps TRBD1 (6 bases). Trimming took 5 bases from V and 5 from J, leaving 12 bases between them. Per germline, CDR1 SNHLY and CDR2 FYNNEI. CDR3 length: 13 residues. Here the CDR3 DNA reads TGTGCCAGCAGTCTTGACAGGTGGGAGACCCAGTACTTC. This codes for CASSLDRWETQYF. The full variable domain, in which reference TRBV2 and TRBJ2-5 provide the parts outside the CDR3, is EPEVTQTPSHQVTQMGQEVILRCVPISNHLYFYWYRQILGQKVEFLVSFYNNEISEKSEIFDDQFSVERPDGSNFTLKIRSTKLEDSAMYFCASSLDRWETQYFGPGTRLLVL.

As regards this clone: One end of the junction varies from germline; a read error may be responsible. The sample holds other DNA sequences that translate to the same CDR3. The rearrangement uses TRBV6-5 and TRBJ1-2, with a possible D match to TRBD1 (5 bases). CDR3 length equals 14 residues. Germline V gene lookup returns CDR1 MNHEY and CDR2 SVGAGI. The CDR3 loop is CASSYSTDYYGYTF. The CDR3 nucleotides are TGTGCCAGCAGCTACTCGACAGACTACTATGGCTACACCTTC.